This entry features one T cell receptor beta chain sequence. Its antigen remains unknown. This sample was included in a study of cytomegalovirus exposure and HLA in healthy donors. Findings and limits, study-wide: Generally TCR sequences proved uncommon, though certain public TCRs appeared in numerous donors.

This PCR relied on a set of 60 Vbeta primers and 13 Jbeta primers. Clones were read by immunoSEQ multiplex PCR, and TCRdb kept only the in-frame ones, dropping some. The sample lists 150,000 or so clones; roughly 80% were seen once. Sample: PBMCs. The TCR comes from a man in his thirties or forties in good health and CMV-seronegative.

The chain's CDR3 is CASSGQPSNQPQHF. The CDR3 nucleotides read TGTGCCAGCAGCGGACAGCCCAGCAATCAGCCCCAGCATTTT. J is TRBJ1-5 and V is TRBV6-1, with D possibly being TRBD1 (6 bases). The germline V gene has CDR1 MNHNS and CDR2 SASEGT. The V gene lost 6 bases and the J gene lost 1 base, with 10 bases spanning the gap. This CDR3 has 14 amino acids.